This entry concerns a single T cell receptor beta chain. No antigen is known for it. The CDR3 totals 12 residues. Looked up from germline, CDR1 is WSHSY and CDR2 is SAAADI. V was pared by 8 bases and J by 3 bases, with 11 bases between. This specimen belongs to a study of long-term antiretroviral therapy in people with HIV. General study results and limits: Comparison with controls showed narrower CDR3 length ranges in HIV repertoires. Transplant donor controls retained higher diversity, though diversity increased after ART.

The run of the v3.0 immunoSEQ assay was at survey level. The assay was immunoSEQ multiplex PCR, and TCRdb's table has in-frame clones only and misses some. The sample has around 21,000 clones; more than 70% are singletons. Only United States sites treated participants with HIV. Sequencing was performed on unsorted PBMCs, taken 2.3 years after starting antiretroviral therapy. The sequence derives from a man aged 55 to 70 with HIV. The chain links TRBV10-2 to TRBJ2-7; D remains unclear. CDR3 region: CASLRGFYEQYF. The CDR3 nucleotides read TGCGCCAGCTTACGAGGATTCTACGAGCAGTACTTC.